These 27 T cell receptor beta chains originate from one sample sequenced in a study of blood T cell repertoires in COVID-19. Measured with immunoSEQ multiplex PCR; TCRdb has only the in-frame clones, and not every one. The sample consists of 200,000 to 300,000 clones, 80% to 85% of them appearing once. Sequencing was performed on peripheral blood. The receptors were gathered from a woman aged 55-70 years with active or convalescent COVID-19.

The J gene is TRBJ1-2, the V gene TRBV4-2; D uncertain. CDR3 length equals 16 residues. Germline-derived CDR1 and CDR2 are LGHNA and YNFKEQ. V lost 0 bases and J 3 bases, leaving 14 bases between the germline ends. CDR3 in DNA: TGTGCCAGCAGCCAAGAGCGGGGATGGTGGGACTATGGCTACACCTTC. It encodes CASSQERGWWDYGYTF.

V usage is TRBV9 and J usage is TRBJ2-1, with 7 bases fitting TRBD2. The CDR3 runs to 15 residues. Trimming removed 3 bases from V and 2 bases from J; junction bases left unmatched: 5. Germline V gene sequence: CDR1 SGDLS, CDR2 YYNGEE. CDR3 in DNA: TGTGCCAGCAGCGAGAGCGGGGCCGCCTACAATGAGCAGTTCTTC. Translation: CASSESGAAYNEQFF. Looking up the rest from reference TRBV9 and TRBJ2-1 gives the full variable domain: DSGVTQTPKHLITATGQRVTLRCSPRSGDLSVYWYQQSLDQGLQFLIQYYNGEERAKGNILERFSAQQFPDLHSELNLSSLELGDSALYFCASSESGAAYNEQFFGPGTRLTVL.

This chain connects TRBV2 to TRBJ1-5, with TRBD1 matching over 10 bases. The CDR3 is 15 residues long. Unmatched junction bases numbered 3, after V lost 6 bases and J lost 1 base. Germline values: CDR1 SNHLY, CDR2 FYNNEI. DNA for the CDR3: TGTGCCAGCAGGCGGACAGGGGGAAGCAATCAGCCCCAGCATTTT. Its translation is CASRRTGGSNQPQHF.

The chain is built from TRBV4-1 and TRBJ1-1; D possibly corresponds to TRBD1 (5 bases). V was shortened by 0 bases and J by 4 bases, with 12 bases between the two germline ends. CDR1 and CDR2 (germline): MGHRA, YSYEKL. This CDR3 spans 15 amino acids. The CDR3: CASSQDWGAVTEAFF. DNA of the CDR3: TGCGCCAGCAGCCAAGATTGGGGCGCTGTCACTGAAGCTTTCTTT.

CDR3 in DNA: TGTGCCTGGAGTGCTAACCGGGGGACCCAGTACTTC. Residues: CAWSANRGTQYF. The rearrangement links TRBV30 to TRBJ2-5, with D perhaps TRBD2 (5 bases). The CDR3 covers 12 residues. V lost 1 base and J lost 7, with 10 bases in between. Germline CDR1 and CDR2: GTSNPN and SVGIG (reference sequence). The full variable domain, with the rest looked up from reference TRBV30 and TRBJ2-5, is SQTIHQWPATLVQPVGSPLSLECTVEGTSNPNLYWYRQAAGRGLQLLFYSVGIGQISSEVPQNLSASRPQDRQFILSSKKLLLSDSGFYLCAWSANRGTQYFGPGTRLLVL.

This clone was seen a handful of times. The CDR3 spells CASSPSLAGGKDEQFF. The CDR3 nucleotides read TGTGCCAGCAGCCCTTCTCTAGCGGGGGGGAAGGATGAGCAGTTCTTC. This rearrangement joins TRBV7-9 to TRBJ2-1, with 12 bases fitting TRBD2. The CDR3 spans 16 residues. CDR1 is SEHNR and CDR2 is FQNEAQ in the germline V gene (reference sequence). V lost 5 bases to trimming and J lost 8 bases; unmatched junction nucleotides: 10.

This clone has just a few counts. Other DNA sequences in the sample encode the same CDR3. The CDR3 nucleotides are TGTGCCAGCAGCCCCTCCTATGGCTACACCTTC. Its protein product is CASSPSYGYTF. The rearrangement uses TRBV7-2 and TRBJ1-2; D gene uncertain. This CDR3 has 11 residues. Germline lookup yields CDR1 SGHTA and CDR2 FQGNSA. The V end lost 5 bases, the J end lost 4 bases, and 5 bases lay between the germline ends.

This rearrangement joins TRBV5-1 to TRBJ2-5, with TRBD2 matching 10 bases. The CDR3 runs 17 residues. The J segment lost 2 bases and the V segment lost 0 bases, leaving 7 bases of the junction unmatched. Looked up from germline, CDR1 is SGHRS and CDR2 is YFSETQ. For the CDR3, the DNA is TGCGCCAGCAGCTTGGGAGGTGCTAGCGGGGGACAAGAGACCCAGTACTTC. As protein: CASSLGGASGGQETQYF.

The V call is TRBV19, the J call TRBJ1-6, with D unresolved. V gave up 3 bases and J gave up 7 bases, with 4 bases separating them. The CDR3 is made up of 12 amino acids. CDR1 and CDR2 (germline): LNHDA, SQIVND (reference sequence). The CDR3 region has the DNA TGTGCCAGTAGTATGCAGAATTCACCCCTCCACTTT. It translates to CASSMQNSPLHF.

The rearrangement uses TRBV7-2 and TRBJ2-7; tentative D call: TRBD2 (5 bases). This CDR3 spans 11 amino acids. V dropped 2 bases and J dropped 9 bases, with 8 bases sitting between them. CDR1 is SGHTA, CDR2 FQGNSA, per germline. The CDR3 region has the DNA TGTGCCAGCAGCTTATCTGGGAGGCAGTACTTC. This gives the protein CASSLSGRQYF.

The chain joins TRBV5-1 to TRBJ2-5; 7 nucleotides agree with TRBD1. This CDR3 spans 15 amino acids. V shed 7 bases, J shed 5 bases, and the junction held 14 bases outside the gene matches. The V gene's germline CDR1 is SGHRS and CDR2 YFSETQ. The CDR3 loop reads CASSYRGAGEETQYF. The CDR3 bases are TGCGCCAGCTCCTACAGGGGAGCCGGGGAGGAGACCCAGTACTTC.

The chain is built from TRBV5-5 and TRBJ2-2; D is perhaps TRBD1 (5 bases). V lost 3 bases, J lost 1 base, and 10 bases lay in between. The CDR3 runs to 15 residues. CDR1 is SGHKS, CDR2 YYEKEE, per germline (reference sequence). This CDR3 is CASSSQGRNTGELFF. The CDR3, as DNA: TGTGCCAGCAGCTCTCAGGGCCGGAACACCGGGGAGCTGTTTTTT.

The rearrangement uses TRBV29-1 and TRBJ2-5; possibly TRBD1 for D (6 bases). Looked up from germline, CDR1 is SQVTM and CDR2 is ANQGSEA. The CDR3 runs to 15 residues. The V end lost 5 bases, the J end lost 4 bases, and 20 bases lay between the germline ends. CDR3 amino acids: CSVRRRDNIAETQYF. The CDR3 DNA is TGCAGCGTTCGACGCCGGGACAATATAGCAGAGACCCAGTACTTC.

This clone has just one count. The chain couples TRBV9 to TRBJ2-3; 8 nucleotides line up with TRBD2. The trim removed 7 bases at V and 0 bases at J, leaving 10 bases unmatched. Germline lookup yields CDR1 SGDLS and CDR2 YYNGEE. The CDR3 sequence is 16 residues long. The CDR3 DNA reads as TGTGCCAGCGGTGGGAGCGGGGGCCCGAGCACAGATACGCAGTATTTT. This codes for CASGGSGGPSTDTQYF.

The rearrangement uses TRBV6-2 or TRBV6-3 and TRBJ1-1, with no clear D. V was clipped by 2 bases and J by 1 base, with 8 bases between them. The germline gives CDR1 MNHEY, CDR2 SVGEGT. This CDR3 has 14 residues. This CDR3 is CASSYQVSNTEAFF. CDR3 bases: TGTGCCAGCAGTTACCAGGTCTCGAACACTGAAGCTTTCTTT.

The chain employs TRBV18 and TRBJ2-3; TRBD2 matches 9 bases. V dropped 3 bases and J dropped 0; count of bases not matched to a gene: 4. CDR3 length: 16 residues. Germline CDR1 is KGHSH and CDR2 is LQKENI. The CDR3: CASSPILAGSTDTQYF. The DNA of the CDR3 is TGTGCCAGCTCACCTATTCTAGCGGGGAGCACAGATACGCAGTATTTT.

The V and J genes are TRBV7-2 and TRBJ2-2; 10 bases map to TRBD1. Trimming cost V 6 bases and J 5 bases; bases outside gene matches: 3. The CDR3 has 14 residues. Germline assignment: CDR1 SGHTA and CDR2 FQGNSA. The chain's CDR3 is CASSLGQGTGELFF. As DNA, the CDR3 is TGTGCCAGCAGTCTGGGACAGGGGACCGGGGAGCTGTTTTTT.

The chain links TRBV30 to TRBJ2-3; no reliable D call. The V gene's germline CDR1 is GTSNPN and CDR2 SVGIG (reference sequence). The germline V and J ends were trimmed by 3 bases and 4 bases, with 8 bases remaining between them. The CDR3 sequence is 12 residues long. CDR3 in amino acids: CAWRRSADTQYF. The CDR3 DNA is TGTGCCTGGAGGAGGTCGGCAGATACGCAGTATTTT.

The rearrangement joins TRBV21-1 to TRBJ1-1. TRBV21-1 is labeled a pseudogene. The CDR3 totals 15 residues. The CDR3 bases are TGTGCCAGCAGCAAATACGGGGATGTGAACACTGAAGCTTTCTTT. It codes for CASSKYGDVNTEAFF.

This chain links TRBV19 with TRBJ1-2; D ambiguous. Trimming took off 6 bases at V and 4 bases at J, with 3 bases between the two ends. The CDR3 runs to 10 residues. The V gene's germline CDR1 is LNHDA and CDR2 SQIVND (reference sequence). Here the CDR3 reads CASRAYGYTF. CDR3 in DNA: TGTGCCAGTAGGGCCTATGGCTACACCTTC.

The J gene is TRBJ2-1, the V gene TRBV19; 7 bases agree with TRBD1. Germline loops: CDR1 LNHDA, CDR2 SQIVND (reference sequence). The CDR3 covers 14 residues. The junction had 2 bases not matched to a gene; V was cut back by 2 bases and J by 4 bases. The CDR3 protein is CASSIWTGYNEQFF. The CDR3, as DNA: TGTGCCAGTAGTATATGGACAGGTTACAATGAGCAGTTCTTC.

This clone was observed a single time. CDR3 DNA: TGTGCCAGCAGTTCGGGCGACAGGGGCTTGGGAAAACTGTTTTTT. Translated: CASSSGDRGLGKLFF. The V call is TRBV28, the J call TRBJ1-4; 8 bases agree with TRBD1. The V gene's germline CDR1 is MDHEN and CDR2 SYDVKM. V shed 4 bases, J shed 10 bases, and the junction held 11 bases outside the gene matches. This CDR3 has 15 amino acids.

The chain links TRBV18 to TRBJ2-7; D may be TRBD1 (6 bases). The CDR3 is 14 residues long. V dropped 6 bases and J dropped 4 bases, with 16 bases sitting between them. The germline gives CDR1 KGHSH, CDR2 LQKENI. This chain's CDR3 is CASSPGQNPYEQYF. The CDR3 bases are TGTGCCAGCTCTCCAGGACAGAACCCGTACGAGCAGTACTTC.

V is TRBV5-1 and J is TRBJ1-2; possible D gene TRBD1, 6 bases. The V gene's germline CDR1 is SGHRS and CDR2 YFSETQ. The CDR3 has 16 residues. Trimming removed 3 bases at V and 9 bases at J, with 24 bases between. The DNA for the CDR3 is TGCGCCAGCAGCTCGGGACATTCGGGTTTTACCTCTAGCTACACCTTC. Protein product: CASSSGHSGFTSSYTF.

The genes are TRBV18 and TRBJ2-7, with 9 bases fitting TRBD2. The J segment lost 3 bases and the V segment lost 3 bases, leaving 6 bases of the junction unmatched. The CDR3 covers 15 residues. CDR1 is KGHSH and CDR2 is LQKENI in the germline V gene. CDR3 protein: CASSPGLASRYEQYF. In nucleotides, the CDR3 is TGTGCCAGCTCACCGGGACTAGCTTCTCGCTACGAGCAGTACTTC.

The chain has TRBV4-1 and TRBJ2-7; D perhaps matches TRBD2 (6 bases). The CDR3 length is 15 residues. V lost 4 bases to trimming and J lost 2 bases, with 15 bases between them. The germline gives CDR1 MGHRA, CDR2 YSYEKL. The DNA for the CDR3 is TGCGCCAGCAGCCCATCCGCGGAGGGGCCCTACGAGCAGTACTTC. Encoded protein: CASSPSAEGPYEQYF.

Comments on this clone: The sample holds other DNA sequences that translate to the same CDR3. This chain connects TRBV25-1 to TRBJ1-1; 10 positions agree with TRBD1. CDR3 size: 13 residues. The germline gives CDR1 MGHDK, CDR2 SYGVNS. The V and J ends lost 7 bases and 4 bases, in that order; junction bases with no gene match: 3. CDR3 coding DNA: TGTGCCAGCATTCGGACAGGGGGCACTGAAGCTTTCTTT. Protein sequence: CASIRTGGTEAFF.